These 21 T cell receptor beta chains were all obtained from the same sample, sequenced in a study of beta chain features in type 1 diabetes. Findings and caveats of the study: In all four CD4+ subsets, TCRB CDR3 length was significantly, moderately reduced in type 1 diabetes.

Their specific antigens are unknown. Every bit of the isolated RNA underwent reverse transcription, so sequencing read expressed TCRB transcripts. TCRdb keeps only in-frame clones here, not all; method: immunoSEQ multiplex PCR. The repertoire holds around 300,000 clones, with around 16% as singletons. Material: naive CD4+ T cells from blood. The receptors derive from a young man with type 1 diabetes.

The CDR3 region is CASSVQGPRPYGYTF. The CDR3 DNA is TGTGCCAGCAGCGTGCAGGGCCCTCGCCCCTATGGCTACACCTTC. This sequence joins TRBV5-4 and TRBJ1-2; possible D gene TRBD1, 5 bases. Germline loops: CDR1 SGHNT, CDR2 YYREEE (reference sequence). V lost 4 bases and J lost 4, with 17 bases in between. CDR3 length: 15 amino acids.

This clone was observed a handful of times. This sequence joins TRBV28 and TRBJ1-5; D perhaps matches TRBD1 (5 bases). Germline CDR1 MDHEN, CDR2 SYDVKM. The CDR3 extends over 15 amino acids. The V end lost 5 bases, the J end lost 6 bases, and 17 bases lay between the germline ends. The CDR3 is CASSPSGDPTQPQHF. DNA for the CDR3: TGTGCCAGCAGTCCCTCGGGGGACCCCACTCAGCCCCAGCATTTT.

This clone came up a few times. The chain carries TRBV10-3 and TRBJ2-4; TRBD1 aligns across 8 bases. The CDR3 loop spans 14 amino acids. Looked up from germline, CDR1 is ENHRY and CDR2 is SYGVKD. V shed 4 bases and J 3 bases; nucleotides not matched to a gene: 2. For the CDR3, the DNA is TGTGCCATCAGTGCGGACAGGGTCAAAAACATTCAGTACTTC. Its protein product is CAISADRVKNIQYF.

The chain is built from TRBV4-1 and TRBJ2-7; a weak D match, TRBD1 (5 bases). Trimming removed 6 bases from V and 6 bases from J, with 21 bases in between. Germline-derived CDR1 and CDR2 are MGHRA and YSYEKL. This CDR3 has 15 residues. The CDR3 spells CASSRQGISPAEQYF. The DNA of the CDR3 is TGCGCCAGCAGTCGGCAGGGAATCTCACCCGCCGAGCAGTACTTC.

J is TRBJ2-1 and V is TRBV29-1; D gene ambiguous. The CDR3 has 13 residues. CDR1 and CDR2 (germline): SQVTM, ANQGSEA. Trimming stripped 5 bases from V and 8 bases from J, with 16 bases between. This CDR3 is CSVSSRLVDEQFF. CDR3 sequence (DNA): TGCAGCGTTTCTTCTCGGTTGGTGGATGAGCAGTTCTTC.

The CDR3: CASSSRTGRDQPQHF. The DNA of the CDR3 is TGTGCCAGCAGTTCCCGGACAGGGAGGGATCAGCCCCAGCATTTT. This chain uses TRBV7-2 with TRBJ1-5, with 8 bases lining up with TRBD1. After removal of 6 bases from V and 5 bases from J, the junction contained 9 bases not matched to a gene. Germline V CDR1 and CDR2: SGHTA, FQGNSA. The CDR3 has 15 residues.

The chain uses TRBV19 and TRBJ2-3, with D unclear. Per the germline V gene, CDR1 is LNHDA and CDR2 is SQIVND (reference sequence). Trimming shortened V by 5 bases and J by 6 bases, and 9 bases separated the two germline ends. The CDR3 consists of 12 residues. For the CDR3, the DNA is TGTGCCAGTAGTGAGTCGGAGGATACGCAGTATTTT. This codes for CASSESEDTQYF.

In this sample, this clone turned up a few times. The chain joins TRBV5-4 to TRBJ2-1; 7 bases agree with TRBD2. V was pared by 3 bases and J by 2 bases, with 2 bases of the junction left unmatched. The germline CDR1 and CDR2 sequences are SGHNT and YYREEE (reference sequence). CDR3 length: 14 residues. DNA of the CDR3: TGTGCCAGCAGCTCAAGCGGGACCTACAATGAGCAGTTCTTC. Its protein product is CASSSSGTYNEQFF.

The rearrangement uses TRBV30 and TRBJ2-3, with 8 positions matching TRBD2. This CDR3 spans 13 amino acids. V lost 0 bases, J lost 14 bases, and 10 bases stayed unmatched. Germline V gene lookup returns CDR1 GTSNPN and CDR2 SVGIG (reference sequence). CDR3 nucleotide sequence: TGTGCCTGGAGTGTACTAGGCGGGGGGCCACGGTATTTT. Its protein product is CAWSVLGGGPRYF.

The J gene is TRBJ2-6, the V gene TRBV4-2, with 8 bases fitting TRBD1. V trimming: 2 bases; J trimming: 0 bases; junction bases outside the gene matches: 12. Germline assignment: CDR1 LGHNA and CDR2 YNFKEQ. This CDR3 contains 20 residues. The CDR3 DNA reads as TGTGCCAGCAGCCAAAACTATTTTCCGGGACAGGACTCTGGGGCCAACGTCCTGACTTTC. It codes for CASSQNYFPGQDSGANVLTF.

The chain uses TRBV6-1 and TRBJ2-7; 7 nucleotides align to TRBD1. CDR3 size: 15 residues. J lost 5 bases, V lost 1 base, and 8 bases had no gene match. CDR1 is MNHNS, CDR2 SASEGT, per germline. As DNA, the CDR3 is TGTGCCAGCAGTGAAGGGGGGACAGTTTTGGACGAGCAGTACTTC. Its protein product is CASSEGGTVLDEQYF.

CDR3 nucleotides: TGTGCCTGGAGTTTTGGGCAGGGAACGAATTCACCCCTCCACTTT. It encodes CAWSFGQGTNSPLHF. The chain joins TRBV30 to TRBJ1-6; a possible D gene is TRBD1 (5 bases). V was pared by 2 bases and J by 7 bases, with 15 bases between. This CDR3 is built from 15 residues. Germline CDR1 GTSNPN, CDR2 SVGIG (reference sequence). Complete variable domain (other parts from reference TRBV30 and TRBJ1-6): SQTIHQWPATLVQPVGSPLSLECTVEGTSNPNLYWYRQAAGRGLQLLFYSVGIGQISSEVPQNLSASRPQDRQFILSSKKLLLSDSGFYLCAWSFGQGTNSPLHFGNGTRLTVT.

This sequence joins TRBV4-1 and TRBJ1-2; no clear D gene. Trimming shortened V by 0 bases and J by 5 bases, and 13 bases separated the two germline ends. The CDR3 has 15 amino acids. Germline V gives CDR1 MGHRA, CDR2 YSYEKL. The CDR3 region is CASSQERTEVYGYTF. The DNA of the CDR3 is TGCGCCAGCAGCCAAGAAAGGACGGAGGTTTATGGCTACACCTTC.

Here the CDR3 DNA reads TGCAGCGCCGGAGGGTCGGGTGACGGCTACACCTTC. Amino acid sequence: CSAGGSGDGYTF. This chain joins TRBV29-1 and TRBJ1-2; D is undetermined. Germline CDR1 and CDR2: SQVTM and ANQGSEA. Trimming pared 7 bases from V and 8 bases from J, leaving 17 bases between. This CDR3 is 12 amino acids long.

A few counts support this clone. The chain couples TRBV18 to TRBJ2-1; D ambiguous. The CDR3 length is 14 residues. From germline, CDR1 is KGHSH and CDR2 LQKENI. The ends were cut back, 0 bases at V and 7 bases at J, with 10 bases in the middle. CDR3 loop: CASSPPAAWNEQFF. Here the CDR3 DNA reads TGTGCCAGCTCACCACCGGCGGCCTGGAATGAGCAGTTCTTC. Full variable domain (remainder filled in from reference TRBV18 and TRBJ2-1): NAGVMQNPRHLVRRRGQEARLRCSPMKGHSHVYWYRQLPEEGLKFMVYLQKENIIDESGMPKERFSAEFPKEGPSILRIQQVVRGDSAAYFCASSPPAAWNEQFFGPGTRLTVL.

This clone has only a few counts. The chain employs TRBV7-9 and TRBJ2-7; 12 nucleotides align to TRBD1. Per germline, CDR1 SEHNR and CDR2 FQNEAQ (reference sequence). With 2 bases clipped from V and 6 bases from J, the junction kept 2 bases outside the gene matches. The CDR3 sequence is 14 residues long. The CDR3 is CASSLTGQGAEQYF. CDR3 coding DNA: TGTGCCAGCAGCTTAACGGGACAGGGGGCCGAGCAGTACTTC.

This clone was recorded a few times. The V and J genes are TRBV28 and TRBJ2-1; perhaps TRBD2 as D (7 bases). Per germline, CDR1 MDHEN and CDR2 SYDVKM. Trimming pared 3 bases from V and 12 bases from J, leaving 15 bases between. This CDR3 comprises 13 residues. In DNA form, the CDR3 reads TGTGCCAGCAGTTTGGGGGGGGGCTTCGGGCAGTTCTTC. It encodes CASSLGGGFGQFF.

This chain uses TRBV30 with TRBJ2-1; TRBD2 matches 12 bases. V was clipped by 4 bases and J by 6 bases; unmatched bases: 4. In germline, CDR1 is GTSNPN, CDR2 SVGIG (reference sequence). The CDR3 has 14 amino acids. CDR3 residues: CAWTSGRVFNEQFF. DNA for the CDR3: TGTGCCTGGACTAGCGGGAGGGTTTTCAATGAGCAGTTCTTC. Combining the CDR3 with reference TRBV30 and TRBJ2-1 gives the whole variable domain SQTIHQWPATLVQPVGSPLSLECTVEGTSNPNLYWYRQAAGRGLQLLFYSVGIGQISSEVPQNLSASRPQDRQFILSSKKLLLSDSGFYLCAWTSGRVFNEQFFGPGTRLTVL.

This clone was counted between two and nine times. The gene calls are TRBV19 and TRBJ2-1, with D possibly matching TRBD2 (6 bases). CDR3 length: 16 amino acids. V was shortened by 6 bases and J by 0 bases, with 15 bases between the two germline ends. CDR1 is LNHDA, CDR2 SQIVND, per germline (reference sequence). The chain's CDR3 is CASRQTGLNSYNEQFF. CDR3 coding DNA: TGTGCCAGTAGACAGACGGGACTTAACTCCTACAATGAGCAGTTCTTC. Full variable domain (remainder filled in from reference TRBV19 and TRBJ2-1): DGGITQSPKYLFRKEGQNVTLSCEQNLNHDAMYWYRQDPGQGLRLIYYSQIVNDFQKGDIAEGYSVSREKKESFPLTVTSAQKNPTAFYLCASRQTGLNSYNEQFFGPGTRLTVL.

This clone was detected only a few times. The V and J genes are TRBV29-1 and TRBJ2-5; 8 nucleotides line up with TRBD2. The CDR3 totals 14 residues. From germline, CDR1 is SQVTM and CDR2 ANQGSEA. J was trimmed by 4 bases and V by 6 bases; bases with no gene match: 10. CDR3 sequence: CSVGPRLAGETQYF. The DNA of the CDR3 is TGCAGCGTCGGCCCACGGCTAGCGGGAGAGACCCAGTACTTC. Drawing the rest from reference TRBV29-1 and TRBJ2-5, the complete variable domain is SAVISQKPSRDICQRGTSLTIQCQVDSQVTMMFWYRQQPGQSLTLIATANQGSEATYESGFVIDKFPISRPNLTFSTLTVSNMSPEDSSIYLCSVGPRLAGETQYFGPGTRLLVL.

This chain connects TRBV2 to TRBJ2-2, with 7 positions matching TRBD1. The V gene end was trimmed by 6 bases and the J gene end by 6 bases; junction bases not matched to a gene: 4. CDR3 size: 13 residues. CDR1 and CDR2 from the germline V gene are SNHLY and FYNNEI. Here the CDR3 DNA reads TGTGCCAGCAGAGACAGGGAAGCCGGGGAGCTGTTTTTT. Amino acid sequence: CASRDREAGELFF. Looking up the rest from reference TRBV2 and TRBJ2-2 gives the full variable domain: EPEVTQTPSHQVTQMGQEVILRCVPISNHLYFYWYRQILGQKVEFLVSFYNNEISEKSEIFDDQFSVERPDGSNFTLKIRSTKLEDSAMYFCASRDREAGELFFGEGSRLTVL.